This TCR beta chain was obtained from a study of control samples from healthy donors and cancer patients. The CDR3 consists of 16 residues. Per the germline V gene, CDR1 is MDHEN and CDR2 is SYDVKM. V was clipped by 6 bases and J by 0 bases, with 15 bases between them. Profiled with immunoSEQ multiplex PCR; TCRdb holds only in-frame clones, not every one. The sample consists of some 150,000 clones, more than 85% of them appearing once. This clone was found a few times. The receptor comes from a man aged 50 to 60 in good health. Sequencing used blood. This chain joins TRBV28 and TRBJ1-5; a possible D gene is TRBD1 (6 bases). The CDR3 reads CASSLTTGYSNQPQHF. CDR3 DNA: TGTGCCAGCAGCCTTACAACAGGGTATAGCAATCAGCCCCAGCATTTT.